The 12 T cell receptor beta chains below were found in one sample sequenced in a study of T-cell reconstitution after alpha-beta-depleted transplantation in children. Unique molecular identifiers were built into the TCRbeta library. TCRdb analysed the PCR reads with MiXCR anew, one entry per CDR3 protein. Of around 9,000 distinct CDR3 sequences listed, roughly 15% are singletons. The sample in question was PBMCs, mostly from graft donor cells, obtained 60 days after TCRalphabeta/CD19-depleted stem cell transplant. Every receptor here comes from a girl younger than two who had a stem cell transplant for combined immunodeficiency, so the T cells may come from the graft donor.

This clonotype turned up a few times. CDR3 sequence: CASSPEPSGGGTDTQYF. CDR3 DNA sequence: TGTGCCAGCAGCCCAGAACCTAGCGGGGGGGGCACAGATACGCAGTATTTT. The V gene is TRBV4-2, the J gene TRBJ2-3; 12 bases agree with TRBD2. V was pared by 4 bases and J by 1 base, with 6 bases of the junction left unmatched. The CDR3 runs to 17 residues. Germline V gene lookup returns CDR1 LGHNA and CDR2 YNFKEQ.

This clonotype was counted ten times or more. The V and J genes are TRBV20-1 and TRBJ1-5; unclear D gene. V was shortened by 2 bases and J by 0 bases, with 17 bases between the two germline ends. The CDR3 sequence is 17 residues long. Germline V gene lookup returns CDR1 DFQATT and CDR2 SNEGSKA (reference sequence). The CDR3, as DNA: TGCAGTGCTAGACATTATCAATTCAGGAATAGCAATCAGCCCCAGCATTTT. Amino acid sequence: CSARHYQFRNSNQPQHF.

This clonotype appeared many times. The CDR3 is CSARSGFNEKLFF. The CDR3 nucleotides are TGCAGTGCTAGGTCCGGGTTCAATGAAAAACTGTTTTTT. The gene calls are TRBV20-1 and TRBJ1-4; D unresolved. The CDR3 extends over 13 amino acids. Germline CDR1 and CDR2: DFQATT and SNEGSKA (reference sequence). Trimming removed 3 bases at V and 5 bases at J, with 10 bases between.

This clonotype was found many times. The chain employs TRBV12-3 or TRBV12-4 and TRBJ2-1, with 8 bases matching TRBD2. This CDR3 comprises 16 residues. V lost 5 bases and J lost 2; bases outside the gene matches: 8. This CDR3 reads CASSPRAGVAYNEQFF. In DNA, the CDR3 is TGTGCCAGCAGTCCTCGAGCGGGAGTGGCCTACAATGAGCAGTTCTTC.

As to this clonotype: A read error may be the cause here, since a much bigger clone is one base away. The chain has TRBV20-1 and TRBJ2-1; TRBD2 agrees at 11 bases. The CDR3 runs to 15 residues. Germline values: CDR1 DFQATT, CDR2 SNEGSKA (reference sequence). CDR3 region: CCADSGRAHYNEQFF. CDR3 nucleotides: TGCTGTGCCGATAGCGGGAGGGCGCACTACAATGAGCAGTTCTTC.

The CDR3 DNA follows: TGTGCCAGCAAAAGGTGGGGGTTTGACGGGAACACTGAAGCTTTCTTT. This gives the protein CASKRWGFDGNTEAFF. The rearrangement uses TRBV6-1 and TRBJ1-1; a possible D gene is TRBD1 (5 bases). The CDR3 is 16 amino acids. V was trimmed by 7 bases and J by 1 base, leaving 19 bases between them. In germline, CDR1 is MNHNS, CDR2 SASEGT.

This clonotype was seen only a few times. The V call is TRBV15, the J call TRBJ2-5, with TRBD1 as a possible D gene (5 bases). CDR3 size: 16 residues. The V end was cut by 0 bases, the J end by 2 bases, with 13 bases between. From germline, CDR1 is LNHNV and CDR2 YYDKDF (reference sequence). The CDR3: CATSRDVRAGQETQYF. The CDR3 DNA reads TGTGCCACCAGCAGAGATGTTCGGGCAGGGCAAGAGACCCAGTACTTC.

This clonotype has only a few counts. The CDR3 bases are TGTGCCAGCAGCGTAGAATCGGGAGGGAATGAGCAGTTCTTC. Protein: CASSVESGGNEQFF. The chain has TRBV9 and TRBJ2-1; the match to TRBD2 covers 8 bases. Germline values: CDR1 SGDLS, CDR2 YYNGEE. V lost 0 bases, J lost 7 bases, and 3 bases stayed unmatched. CDR3 length: 14 amino acids.

Points on this clonotype: This could be a read error, since a much larger clone is one nucleotide away. The gene calls are TRBV6-2 or TRBV6-3 and TRBJ2-7, with 7 bases identical to TRBD1. The CDR3 is 14 amino acids. Germline V lookup: CDR1 MNHEY, CDR2 SVGEGT. CDR3 sequence (DNA): TGTGCCAGCAGTCGTGCCGGGACAGCCTACGACCAGTACTTC. Protein sequence: CASSRAGTAYDQYF.

This clonotype has a handful of counts. V gene TRBV5-6 combines with J gene TRBJ1-1; D is perhaps TRBD1 (6 bases). Germline CDR1 reads SGHDT; CDR2 reads YYEEEE. Trimming took off 3 bases at V and 4 bases at J, with 13 bases between the two ends. The CDR3 sequence is 14 residues long. In nucleotides, the CDR3 is TGTGCCAGCAGCTATACAGGGAGGATCACTGAAGCTTTCTTT. The encoded protein is CASSYTGRITEAFF.

This chain links TRBV18 with TRBJ1-5; no clear D. Germline assignment: CDR1 KGHSH and CDR2 LQKENI. CDR3 length equals 13 residues. V was trimmed by 4 bases and J by 15 bases, leaving 19 bases between them. The CDR3 DNA follows: TGTGCCAGCTCACAGGACTCTGGCGCCTTTTGGCATTTT. Its protein product is CASSQDSGAFWHF.

This clonotype was seen only a few times. The chain joins TRBV7-9 to TRBJ1-5, with D tentatively TRBD1 (5 bases). The CDR3 consists of 16 residues. Trimming took off 5 bases at V and 6 bases at J, with 20 bases between the two ends. Germline values: CDR1 SEHNR, CDR2 FQNEAQ (reference sequence). CDR3 protein: CASSQVGGAQIQPQHF. The CDR3 DNA sequence: TGTGCCAGCAGCCAGGTCGGAGGGGCCCAGATTCAGCCCCAGCATTTT.